This entry features one TCR beta chain sequence. This sample is part of a study of cytomegalovirus exposure and HLA in healthy donors. The PCR employed 60 Vbeta primers together with 13 Jbeta primers. As originally analysed: In a later analysis, roughly 10 million of about 80 million unique beta chains occurred in at least two donors. Method: immunoSEQ multiplex PCR; TCRdb's copy keeps in-frame clones and lacks some. For V, J and clone size, that table is used; D and trimming come from the DNA. The sample shows about 190,000 clones, approximately 79% of them seen only once. The CDR3 has 15 residues. V lost 4 bases, J lost 5 bases, and 6 bases stayed unmatched. CDR1 is SGHAT and CDR2 is FQNNGV in the germline V gene.

The rearrangement links TRBV11-2 to TRBJ2-3; 10 nucleotides align to TRBD2. The specimen was PBMCs. This TCR derives from a middle-aged man in good health and CMV-seropositive. CDR3 sequence reads: CASSYSGGTGDTQYF. Written as DNA, the CDR3 is TGTGCCAGCAGCTATAGCGGGGGGACCGGAGATACGCAGTATTTT. The full variable domain, in which reference TRBV11-2 and TRBJ2-3 provide the parts outside the CDR3, is EAGVAQSPRYKIIEKRQSVAFWCNPISGHATLYWYQQILGQGPKLLIQFQNNGVVDDSQLPKDRFSAERLKGVDSTLKIQPAKLEDSAVYLCASSYSGGTGDTQYFGPGTRLTVL.